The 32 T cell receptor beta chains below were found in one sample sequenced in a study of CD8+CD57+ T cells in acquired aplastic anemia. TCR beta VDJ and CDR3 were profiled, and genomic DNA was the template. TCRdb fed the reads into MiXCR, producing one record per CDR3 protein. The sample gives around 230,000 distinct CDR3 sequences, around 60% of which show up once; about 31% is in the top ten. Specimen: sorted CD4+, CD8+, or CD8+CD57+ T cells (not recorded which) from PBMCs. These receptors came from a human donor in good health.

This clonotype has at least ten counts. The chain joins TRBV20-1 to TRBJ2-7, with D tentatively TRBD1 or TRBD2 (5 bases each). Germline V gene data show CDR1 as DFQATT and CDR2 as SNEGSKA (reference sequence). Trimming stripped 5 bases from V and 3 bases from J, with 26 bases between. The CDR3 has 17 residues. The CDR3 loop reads CSARGDPTFQGIYEQYF. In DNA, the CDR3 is TGCAGTGCTCGAGGGGACCCCACGTTCCAGGGAATCTACGAGCAGTACTTC.

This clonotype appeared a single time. CDR3 region: CASSRDWQETQYF. DNA of the CDR3: TGCGCCAGCAGCAGGGACTGGCAAGAGACCCAGTACTTC. The V call is TRBV10-1, the J call TRBJ2-5; D might be TRBD2 (6 bases). The V gene's germline CDR1 is WNHNN and CDR2 SYGVQD (reference sequence). This CDR3 contains 13 residues. The germline V and J ends were trimmed by 6 bases and 2 bases, with 10 bases remaining between them.

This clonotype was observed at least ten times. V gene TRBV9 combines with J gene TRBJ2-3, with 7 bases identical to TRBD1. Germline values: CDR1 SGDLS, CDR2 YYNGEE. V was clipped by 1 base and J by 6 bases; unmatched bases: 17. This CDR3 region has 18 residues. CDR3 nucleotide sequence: TGTGCCAGCAGCGTAATAGGGACGGGACAGCTAAAAGAGGATACGCAGTATTTT. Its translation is CASSVIGTGQLKEDTQYF.

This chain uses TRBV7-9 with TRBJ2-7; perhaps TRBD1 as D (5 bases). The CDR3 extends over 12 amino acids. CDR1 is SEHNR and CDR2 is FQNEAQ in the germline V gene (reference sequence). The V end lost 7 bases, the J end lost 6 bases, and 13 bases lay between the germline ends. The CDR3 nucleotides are TGTGCCAGCAACCTTAATGGGGCCGAGCAGTACTTC. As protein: CASNLNGAEQYF.

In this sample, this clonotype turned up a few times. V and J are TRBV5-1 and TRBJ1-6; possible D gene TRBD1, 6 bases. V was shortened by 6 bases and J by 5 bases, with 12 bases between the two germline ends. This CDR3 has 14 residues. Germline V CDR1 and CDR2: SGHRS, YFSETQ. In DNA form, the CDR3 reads TGCGCCAGCAATCACGGACAGAATAATTCACCCCTCCACTTT. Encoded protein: CASNHGQNNSPLHF. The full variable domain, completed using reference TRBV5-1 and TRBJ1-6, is KAGVTQTPRYLIKTRGQQVTLSCSPISGHRSVSWYQQTPGQGLQFLFEYFSETQRNKGNFPGRFSGRQFSNSRSEMNVSTLELGDSALYLCASNHGQNNSPLHFGNGTRLTVT.

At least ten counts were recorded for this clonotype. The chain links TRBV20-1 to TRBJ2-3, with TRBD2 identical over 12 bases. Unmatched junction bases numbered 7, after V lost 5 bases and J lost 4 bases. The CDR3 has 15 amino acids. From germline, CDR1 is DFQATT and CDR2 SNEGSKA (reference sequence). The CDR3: CSAVRTSGTPDTQYF. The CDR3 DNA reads TGCAGTGCTGTCAGGACTAGCGGGACTCCAGATACGCAGTATTTT.

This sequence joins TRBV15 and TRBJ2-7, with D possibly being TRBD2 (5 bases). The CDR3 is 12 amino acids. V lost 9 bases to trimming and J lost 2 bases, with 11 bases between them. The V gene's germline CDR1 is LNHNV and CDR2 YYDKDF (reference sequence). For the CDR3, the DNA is TGTGCCACTTCCCCGGGGACCTACGAGCAGTACTTC. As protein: CATSPGTYEQYF. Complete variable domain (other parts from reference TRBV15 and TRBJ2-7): DAMVIQNPRYQVTQFGKPVTLSCSQTLNHNVMYWYQQKSSQAPKLLFHYYDKDFNNEADTPDNFQSRRPNTSFCFLDIRSPGLGDTAMYLCATSPGTYEQYFGPGTRLTVT.

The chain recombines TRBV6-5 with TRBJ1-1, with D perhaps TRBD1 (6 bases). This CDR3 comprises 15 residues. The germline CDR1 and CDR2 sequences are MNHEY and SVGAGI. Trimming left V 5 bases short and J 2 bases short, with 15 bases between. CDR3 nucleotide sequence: TGTGCCAGCAGTATGCTCGGGACAAGTAACACTGAAGCTTTCTTT. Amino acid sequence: CASSMLGTSNTEAFF.

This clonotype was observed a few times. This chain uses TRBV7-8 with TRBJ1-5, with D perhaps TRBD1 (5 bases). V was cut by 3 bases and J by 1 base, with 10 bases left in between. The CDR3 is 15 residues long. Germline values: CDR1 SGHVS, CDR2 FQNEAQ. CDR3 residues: CASSFGEGSNQPQHF. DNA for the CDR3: TGTGCCAGCAGCTTCGGGGAGGGGAGCAATCAGCCCCAGCATTTT. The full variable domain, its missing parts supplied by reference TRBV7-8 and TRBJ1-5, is GAGVSQSPRYKVAKRGQDVALRCDPISGHVSLFWYQQALGQGPEFLTYFQNEAQLDKSGLPSDRFFAERPEGSVSTLKIQRTQQEDSAVYLCASSFGEGSNQPQHFGDGTRLSIL.

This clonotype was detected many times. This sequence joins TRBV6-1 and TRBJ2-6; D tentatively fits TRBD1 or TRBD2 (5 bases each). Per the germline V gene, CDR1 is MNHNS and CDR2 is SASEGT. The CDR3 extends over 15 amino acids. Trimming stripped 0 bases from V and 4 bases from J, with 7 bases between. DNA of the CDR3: TGTGCCAGCAGTGAAGCAGGGACCGGGGCCAACGTCCTGACTTTC. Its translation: CASSEAGTGANVLTF.

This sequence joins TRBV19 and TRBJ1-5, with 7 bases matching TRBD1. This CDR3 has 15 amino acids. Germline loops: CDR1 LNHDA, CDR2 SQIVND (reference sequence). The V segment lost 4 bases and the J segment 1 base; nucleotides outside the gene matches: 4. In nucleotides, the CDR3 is TGTGCCAGTAGTAGCGGGACAGTAAGCAATCAGCCCCAGCATTTT. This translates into CASSSGTVSNQPQHF.

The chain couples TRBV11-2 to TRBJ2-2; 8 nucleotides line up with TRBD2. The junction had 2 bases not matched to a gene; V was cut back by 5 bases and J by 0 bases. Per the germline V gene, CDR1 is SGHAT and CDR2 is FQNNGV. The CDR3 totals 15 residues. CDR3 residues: CASSLAGTNTGELFF. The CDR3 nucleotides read TGTGCCAGCAGCCTAGCGGGTACGAACACCGGGGAGCTGTTTTTT.

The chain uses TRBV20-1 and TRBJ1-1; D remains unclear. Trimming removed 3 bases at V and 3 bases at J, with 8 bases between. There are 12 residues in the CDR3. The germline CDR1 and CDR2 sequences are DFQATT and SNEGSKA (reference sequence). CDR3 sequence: CSARTMHTEAFF. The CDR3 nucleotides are TGCAGTGCTAGGACGATGCACACTGAAGCTTTCTTT.

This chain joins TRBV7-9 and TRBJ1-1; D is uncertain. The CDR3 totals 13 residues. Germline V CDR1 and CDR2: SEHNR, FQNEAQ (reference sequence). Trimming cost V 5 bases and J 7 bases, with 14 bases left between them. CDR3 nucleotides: TGTGCCAGCAGCCCCCCTGGCGGGGTTGAAGCTTTCTTT. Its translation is CASSPPGGVEAFF.

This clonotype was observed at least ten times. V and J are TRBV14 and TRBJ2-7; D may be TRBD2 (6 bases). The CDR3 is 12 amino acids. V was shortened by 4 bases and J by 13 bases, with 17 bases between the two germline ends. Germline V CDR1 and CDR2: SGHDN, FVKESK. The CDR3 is CASSPWDSNIYF. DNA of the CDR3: TGTGCCAGCAGCCCATGGGACTCCAATATCTACTTC.

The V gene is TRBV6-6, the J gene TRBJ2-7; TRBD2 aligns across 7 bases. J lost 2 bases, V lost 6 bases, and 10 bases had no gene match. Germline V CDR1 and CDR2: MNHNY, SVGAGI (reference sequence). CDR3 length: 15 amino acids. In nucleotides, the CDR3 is TGTGCCAGCAGCCCAACCATTGGGACTACCTACGAGCAGTACTTC. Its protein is CASSPTIGTTYEQYF.

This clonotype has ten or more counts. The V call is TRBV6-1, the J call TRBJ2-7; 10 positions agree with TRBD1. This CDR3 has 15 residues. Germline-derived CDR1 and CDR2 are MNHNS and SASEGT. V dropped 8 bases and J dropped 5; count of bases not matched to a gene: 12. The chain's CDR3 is CASGIRQGAPHEQYF. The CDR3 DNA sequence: TGTGCCAGCGGGATTAGACAGGGGGCCCCCCACGAGCAGTACTTC.

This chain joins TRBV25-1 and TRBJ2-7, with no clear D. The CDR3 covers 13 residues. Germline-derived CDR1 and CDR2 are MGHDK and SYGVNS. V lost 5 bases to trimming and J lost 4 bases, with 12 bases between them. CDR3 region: CASSRSSGYEQYF. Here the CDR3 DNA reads TGTGCCAGCAGTAGGTCTAGTGGGTACGAGCAGTACTTC.

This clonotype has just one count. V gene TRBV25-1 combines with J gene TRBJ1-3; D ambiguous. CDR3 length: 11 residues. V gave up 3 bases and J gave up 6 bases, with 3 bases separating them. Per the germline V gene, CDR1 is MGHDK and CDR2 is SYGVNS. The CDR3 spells CASSETNTIYF. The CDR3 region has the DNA TGTGCCAGCAGTGAGACAAACACCATATATTTT.

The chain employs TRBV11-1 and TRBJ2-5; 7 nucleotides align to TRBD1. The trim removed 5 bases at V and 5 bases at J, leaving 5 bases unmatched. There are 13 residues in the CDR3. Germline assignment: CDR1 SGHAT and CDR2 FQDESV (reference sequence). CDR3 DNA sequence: TGTGCCAGCAGCAAGACAGGGCGGGAGACCCAGTACTTC. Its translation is CASSKTGRETQYF.

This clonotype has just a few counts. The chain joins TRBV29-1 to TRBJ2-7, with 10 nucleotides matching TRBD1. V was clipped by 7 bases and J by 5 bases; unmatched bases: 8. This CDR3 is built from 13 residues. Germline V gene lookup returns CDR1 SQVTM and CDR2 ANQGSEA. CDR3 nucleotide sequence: TGCAGCGGACAGGGGGCGTCTTCCCACGAGCAGTACTTC. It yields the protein CSGQGASSHEQYF.

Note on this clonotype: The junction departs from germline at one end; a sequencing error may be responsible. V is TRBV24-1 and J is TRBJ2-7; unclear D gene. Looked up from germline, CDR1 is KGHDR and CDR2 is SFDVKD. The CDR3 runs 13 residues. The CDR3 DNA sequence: TGTGCCACCAAGAGAGACGCAGGCTACGAGCGGTACTTC. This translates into CATKRDAGYERYF.

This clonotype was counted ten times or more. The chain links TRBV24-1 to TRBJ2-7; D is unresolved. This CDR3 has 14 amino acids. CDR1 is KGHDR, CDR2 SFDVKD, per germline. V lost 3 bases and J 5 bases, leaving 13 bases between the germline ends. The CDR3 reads CATSDPASSNEQYF. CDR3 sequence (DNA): TGTGCCACCAGTGATCCCGCTAGTTCCAACGAGCAGTACTTC.

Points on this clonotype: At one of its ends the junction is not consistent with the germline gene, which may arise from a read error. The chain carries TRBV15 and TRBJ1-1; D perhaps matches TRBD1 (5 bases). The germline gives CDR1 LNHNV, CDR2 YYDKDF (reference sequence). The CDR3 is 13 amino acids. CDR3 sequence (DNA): TGCGCCACCAGCCGTTTTCGGGGGACTGAAGCTTTCTTT. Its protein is CATSRFRGTEAFF.

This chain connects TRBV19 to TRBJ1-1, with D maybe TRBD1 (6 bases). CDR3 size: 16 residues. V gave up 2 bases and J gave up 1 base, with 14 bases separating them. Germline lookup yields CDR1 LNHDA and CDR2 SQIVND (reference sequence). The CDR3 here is CASSILHREANTEAFF. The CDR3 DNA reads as TGTGCCAGTAGTATATTGCACAGGGAGGCGAACACTGAAGCTTTCTTT.

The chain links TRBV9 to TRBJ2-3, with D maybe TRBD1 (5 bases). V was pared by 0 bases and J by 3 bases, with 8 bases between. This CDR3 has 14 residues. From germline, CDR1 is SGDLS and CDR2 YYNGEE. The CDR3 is CASSVVRETDTQYF. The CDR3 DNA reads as TGTGCCAGCAGCGTAGTCAGGGAAACAGATACGCAGTATTTT.

CDR3 loop: CASNFGRSNQPQHF. The CDR3 coding sequence is TGTGCCAGTAACTTTGGTCGAAGCAATCAGCCCCAGCATTTT. The chain links TRBV19 to TRBJ1-5; D remains unclear. The CDR3 consists of 14 residues. Germline CDR1 and CDR2: LNHDA and SQIVND (reference sequence). V lost 7 bases, J lost 1 base, and 11 bases lay in between. Full variable domain (outside the CDR3, taken from reference TRBV19 and TRBJ1-5): DGGITQSPKYLFRKEGQNVTLSCEQNLNHDAMYWYRQDPGQGLRLIYYSQIVNDFQKGDIAEGYSVSREKKESFPLTVTSAQKNPTAFYLCASNFGRSNQPQHFGDGTRLSIL.

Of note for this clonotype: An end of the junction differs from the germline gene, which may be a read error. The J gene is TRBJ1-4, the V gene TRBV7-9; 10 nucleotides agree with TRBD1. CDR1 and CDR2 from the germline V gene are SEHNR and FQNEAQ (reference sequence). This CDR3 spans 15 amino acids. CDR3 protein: CASSSTGGANEKLFF. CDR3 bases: TGCGCCAGCAGCTCGACAGGGGGCGCGAATGAAAAACTGTTTTTT.

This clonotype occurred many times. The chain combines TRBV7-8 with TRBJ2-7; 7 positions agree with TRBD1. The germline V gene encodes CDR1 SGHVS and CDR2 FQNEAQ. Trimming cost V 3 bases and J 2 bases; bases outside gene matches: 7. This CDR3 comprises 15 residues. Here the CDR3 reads CASSFRDRVPYEQYF. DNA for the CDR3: TGTGCCAGCAGCTTCCGGGACAGAGTCCCCTACGAGCAGTACTTC.

The CDR3 DNA reads as TGCAGTGCTCCCGGGAGGGGGGAGGATACGCAGTATTTT. Encoded protein: CSAPGRGEDTQYF. The V and J genes are TRBV20-1 and TRBJ2-3; 8 nucleotides agree with TRBD2. V shed 5 bases, J shed 6 bases, and the junction held 7 bases outside the gene matches. Germline CDR1 DFQATT, CDR2 SNEGSKA (reference sequence). The CDR3 is 13 amino acids.

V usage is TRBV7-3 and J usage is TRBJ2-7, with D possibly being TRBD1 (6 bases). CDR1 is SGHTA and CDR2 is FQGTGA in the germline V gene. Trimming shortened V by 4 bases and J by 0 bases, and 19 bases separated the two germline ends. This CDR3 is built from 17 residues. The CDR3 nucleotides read TGTGCCAGCAGCTCGCCTCGGACAGCTAAGAACTCCTACGAGCAGTACTTC. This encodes CASSSPRTAKNSYEQYF.

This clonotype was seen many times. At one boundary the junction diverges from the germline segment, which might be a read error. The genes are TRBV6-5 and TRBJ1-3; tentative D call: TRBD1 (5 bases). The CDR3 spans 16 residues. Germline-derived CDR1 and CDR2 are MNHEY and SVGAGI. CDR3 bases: TGTGCCAGCAGTTACACTCAGGGCGGCTCTGAAAACACCATATATTTT. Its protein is CASSYTQGGSENTIYF.